This entry describes one T cell receptor beta chain. The germline gives CDR1 MNHEY, CDR2 SVGAGI. The V end lost 6 bases, the J end lost 9 bases, and 18 bases lay between the germline ends. This CDR3 is built from 14 residues. Measured with immunoSEQ multiplex PCR; TCRdb has only the in-frame clones, and not every one. The sample lists approximately 60,000 clones, over 90% occurring once. This sample is drawn from a study of cytomegalovirus exposure and HLA in healthy donors. This sequence originates from a woman aged 18-35 years in good health and CMV-seropositive. The chain employs TRBV6-5 and TRBJ2-1; the D is unclear. The material sequenced was PBMCs. CDR3 in DNA: TGTGCCAGCAGCCCGGTGAGTTTTTCTTCTGAGCAGTTCTTC. Amino acid sequence: CASSPVSFSSEQFF.